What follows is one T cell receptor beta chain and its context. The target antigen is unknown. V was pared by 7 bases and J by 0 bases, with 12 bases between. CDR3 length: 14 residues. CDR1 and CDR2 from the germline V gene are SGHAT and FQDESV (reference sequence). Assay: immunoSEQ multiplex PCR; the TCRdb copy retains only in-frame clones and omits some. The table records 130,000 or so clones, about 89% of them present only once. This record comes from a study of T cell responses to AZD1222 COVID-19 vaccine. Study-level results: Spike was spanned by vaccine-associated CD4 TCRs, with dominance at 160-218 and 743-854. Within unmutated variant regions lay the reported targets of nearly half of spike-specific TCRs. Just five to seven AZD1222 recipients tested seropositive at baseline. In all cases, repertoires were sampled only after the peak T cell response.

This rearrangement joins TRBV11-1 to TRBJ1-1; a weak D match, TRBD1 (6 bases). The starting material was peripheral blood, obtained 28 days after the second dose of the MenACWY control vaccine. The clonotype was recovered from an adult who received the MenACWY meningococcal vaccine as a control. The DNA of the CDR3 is TGTGCCAGCATGGGCAGGGGCATGAACACTGAAGCTTTCTTT. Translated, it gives CASMGRGMNTEAFF. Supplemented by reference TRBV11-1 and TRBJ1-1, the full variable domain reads EAEVAQSPRYKITEKSQAVAFWCDPISGHATLYWYRQILGQGPELLVQFQDESVVDDSQLPKDRFSAERLKGVDSTLKIQPAELGDSAMYLCASMGRGMNTEAFFGQGTRLTVV.